This T cell receptor beta chain stems from a study of read filtering for tumor transcriptome and immune sequencing. Findings of the study overall: In IR-seq, single-read clonotypes were roughly 80% of clonotypes but 3.5% to 4% of reads.

This library used 300 to 500 ng RNA and molecular barcoded adaptors spanning alpha/delta and beta/gamma chains. TCRdb analysed the reads with MiXCR anew, one entry per CDR3 protein. The sample records some 41,000 distinct CDR3 sequences, roughly 13% being singletons. In this sample, this clonotype turned up many times. Its antigen is not identified. J was trimmed by 4 bases and V by 3 bases; bases with no gene match: 7. The CDR3 totals 16 residues. The rearrangement joins TRBV12-3 or TRBV12-4 to TRBJ2-1; 9 bases align to TRBD2. The receptor was isolated from a donor aged 40 or over with multiple myeloma. Sequenced material: a population of CD138-negative cells sorted from bone marrow. CDR3 coding DNA: TGTGCCAGCAGTTTTGCCGGGCTAGCGGGATACAATGAGCAGTTCTTC. Translated: CASSFAGLAGYNEQFF.